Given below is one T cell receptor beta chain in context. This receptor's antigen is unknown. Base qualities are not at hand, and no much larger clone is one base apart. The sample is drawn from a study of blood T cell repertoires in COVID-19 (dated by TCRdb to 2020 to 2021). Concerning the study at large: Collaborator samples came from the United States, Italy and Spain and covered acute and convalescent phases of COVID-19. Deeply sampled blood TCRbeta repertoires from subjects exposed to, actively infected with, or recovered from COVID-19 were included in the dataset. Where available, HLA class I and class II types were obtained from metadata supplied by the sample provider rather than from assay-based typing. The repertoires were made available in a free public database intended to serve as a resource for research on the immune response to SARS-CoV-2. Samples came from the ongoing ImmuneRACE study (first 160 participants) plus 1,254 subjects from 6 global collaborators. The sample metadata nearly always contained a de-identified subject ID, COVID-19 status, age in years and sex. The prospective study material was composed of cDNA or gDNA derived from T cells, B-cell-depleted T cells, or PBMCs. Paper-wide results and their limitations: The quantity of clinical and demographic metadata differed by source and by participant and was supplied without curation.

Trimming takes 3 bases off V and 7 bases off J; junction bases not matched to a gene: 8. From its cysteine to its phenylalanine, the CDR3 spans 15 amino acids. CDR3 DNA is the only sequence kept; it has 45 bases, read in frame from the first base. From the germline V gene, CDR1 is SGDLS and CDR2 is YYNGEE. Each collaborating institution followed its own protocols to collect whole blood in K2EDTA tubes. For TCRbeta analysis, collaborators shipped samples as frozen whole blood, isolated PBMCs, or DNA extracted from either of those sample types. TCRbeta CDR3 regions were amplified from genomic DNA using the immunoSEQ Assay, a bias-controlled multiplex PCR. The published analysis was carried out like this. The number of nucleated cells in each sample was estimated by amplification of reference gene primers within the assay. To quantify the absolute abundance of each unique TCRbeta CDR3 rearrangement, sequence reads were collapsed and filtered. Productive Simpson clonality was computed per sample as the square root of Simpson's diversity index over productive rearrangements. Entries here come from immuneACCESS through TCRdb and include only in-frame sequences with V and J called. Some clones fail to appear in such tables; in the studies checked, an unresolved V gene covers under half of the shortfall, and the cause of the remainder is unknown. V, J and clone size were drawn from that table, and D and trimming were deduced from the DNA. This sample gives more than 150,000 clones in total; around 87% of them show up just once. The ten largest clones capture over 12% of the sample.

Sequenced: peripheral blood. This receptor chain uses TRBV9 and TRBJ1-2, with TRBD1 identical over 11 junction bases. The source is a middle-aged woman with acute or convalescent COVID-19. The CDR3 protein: CASSAWGQGEGGYTF. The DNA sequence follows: TGTGCCAGCAGCGCCTGGGGACAGGGGGAGGGTGGCTACACCTTC.